The entry below describes one TCR beta chain. Sequencing was performed with immunoSEQ multiplex PCR; in TCRdb, only in-frame clones are kept and a portion is missing. The top ten hold about 5.8% of the sample, which has 120,000 to 150,000 clones, 84% seen once. The data were obtained in a study of blood T cell repertoires in COVID-19. Study-wide context: Acute and convalescent COVID-19 samples came from the United States, Italy and Spain.

The age range of participants was about 18 to 95 years, with residence in some 25 US areas. Assignment of participants to cohorts was predicated upon participant-reported clinical history. The CDR3 is made up of 15 amino acids. Trimming removed 0 bases from V and 0 bases from J, with 9 bases in between. Germline loops: CDR1 LGHNA, CDR2 YSLEER. V usage is TRBV4-3 and J usage is TRBJ2-7; D perhaps matches TRBD2 (5 bases). Sequencing was performed on PBMCs or T cells enriched from blood (not recorded which). This TCR came from a woman in her fifties or sixties who had been exposed to COVID-19. For the CDR3, the DNA is TGCGCCAGCAGCCAAGAGAGGGTGGGCTCCTACGAGCAGTACTTC. This encodes CASSQERVGSYEQYF.